Listed here is a single T cell receptor (beta chain). This specimen comes from a study of shared clonotypes between healthy human individuals. Only in-frame clones appear in the TCRdb table, and some are missing; sequencing was by immunoSEQ multiplex PCR. The sample has about 2.3 million clones; 85% to 95% are singletons. Trimming left V 2 bases short and J 2 bases short, with 8 bases between. The V gene's germline CDR1 is MDHEN and CDR2 SYDVKM. CDR3 length equals 14 residues. The chain employs TRBV28 and TRBJ2-3; a weak D match, TRBD1 (6 bases). The sequencing sample was made of naive CD4+ T cells from PBMCs. Subset reported: CD45RA+ positively selected. The clonotype originates from a man aged 18 to 35 in good health. Some clones in this sample may be carry-over from other donors' samples. CDR3 residues: CASSLDRSTDTQYF. The CDR3 DNA follows: TGTGCCAGCAGTTTAGACAGGTCCACAGATACGCAGTATTTT.